This TCR beta chain was captured by sequencing in a study of molecular identifiers for immune sequencing clone quantification. This CDR3 has 14 residues. Germline values: CDR1 LGHNA, CDR2 YSLEER. Whole-study results and caveats: Among effectors, clones above 20 RNA copies held over 97% of molecules; among naive cells, under 1%.

Previously described methods and listed TCR primers were used for bulk TCR libraries. MiXCR was run by TCRdb on the PCR reads, yielding one entry per CDR3 protein. In the table there are approximately 54,000 distinct CDR3 sequences, under 30% of which are singletons. As regards this clonotype: As yet, its antigen is unknown. A much more abundant neighbour one base away suggests this may be a read error.

This sequence was found in a human donor in good health. Some libraries in this study had Jurkat cell RNA spiked in. Sequences were obtained from naive CD8+ T cells from blood, with Jurkat cell RNA spiked in. As to subset: FACS-sorted CD8+CD4-CCR7+CD45RA+ naive T cells. The V and J genes are TRBV4-3 and TRBJ1-5; D ambiguous. The CDR3 loop is CASSQVVWNRPQHF. DNA of the CDR3: TGCGCCAGCAGCCAAGTCGTTTGGAATCGGCCCCAGCATTTT.